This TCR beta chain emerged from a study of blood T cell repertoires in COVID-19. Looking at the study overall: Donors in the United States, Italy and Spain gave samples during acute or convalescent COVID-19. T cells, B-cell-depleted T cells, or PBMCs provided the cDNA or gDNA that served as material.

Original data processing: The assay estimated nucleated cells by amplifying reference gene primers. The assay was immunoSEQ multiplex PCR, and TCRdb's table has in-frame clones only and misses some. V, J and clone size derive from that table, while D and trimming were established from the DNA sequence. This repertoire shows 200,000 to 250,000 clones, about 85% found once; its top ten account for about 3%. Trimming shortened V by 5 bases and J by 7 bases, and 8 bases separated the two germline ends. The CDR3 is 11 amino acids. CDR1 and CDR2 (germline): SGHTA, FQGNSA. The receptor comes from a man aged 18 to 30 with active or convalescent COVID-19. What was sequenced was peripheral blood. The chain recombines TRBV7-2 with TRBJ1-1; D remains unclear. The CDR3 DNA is TGTGCCAGCAGCCCCCTTTATGAAGCTTTCTTT. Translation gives CASSPLYEAFF.